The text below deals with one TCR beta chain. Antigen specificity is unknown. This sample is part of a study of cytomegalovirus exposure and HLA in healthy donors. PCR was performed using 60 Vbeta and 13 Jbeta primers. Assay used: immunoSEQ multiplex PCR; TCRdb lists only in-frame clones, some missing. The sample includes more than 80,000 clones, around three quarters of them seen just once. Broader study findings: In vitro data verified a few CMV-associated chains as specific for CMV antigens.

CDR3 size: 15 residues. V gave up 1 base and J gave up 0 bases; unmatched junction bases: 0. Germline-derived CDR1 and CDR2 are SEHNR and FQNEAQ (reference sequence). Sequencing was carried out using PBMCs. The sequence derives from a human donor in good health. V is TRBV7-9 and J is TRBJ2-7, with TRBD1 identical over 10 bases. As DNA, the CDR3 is TGTGCCAGCAGCTTAGGGACAGGGGGCTCCTACGAGCAGTACTTC. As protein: CASSLGTGGSYEQYF.